The 27 T cell receptor beta chains reported below all come from one sample, sequenced in a study of vaccination and CD4 T cells after COVID-19. Researchers used the Oncomine TCR Beta short-read assay to sequence DNA from cultured CD4+ T cells. TCRdb processed the PCR reads anew with MiXCR; each CDR3 protein has one entry. The sample records about 17,000 distinct CDR3 sequences, about 60% being singletons. Their antigens remain unidentified. Treatment in this sample: approximately nine-day PBMC culture with coronavirus spike peptide pools or control peptides (ViraFEST assay). The sequencing input was CD4+ T cells from blood, cultured in vitro. The receptor source for this set is a human donor who had recovered from COVID-19.

The J gene is TRBJ2-3, the V gene TRBV20-1; 8 nucleotides align to TRBD2. The germline V gene encodes CDR1 DFQATT and CDR2 SNEGSKA (reference sequence). The V and J ends lost 7 bases and 4 bases, in that order; junction bases with no gene match: 4. This CDR3 is 12 amino acids long. The CDR3 protein is CSESGGADTQYF. As DNA, the CDR3 is TGCAGTGAATCGGGAGGGGCAGATACGCAGTATTTT.

In this sample, this clonotype turned up a few times. The chain links TRBV6-5 to TRBJ2-7, with TRBD1 matching over 12 bases. Germline V CDR1 and CDR2: MNHEY, SVGAGI. V was pared by 1 base and J by 5 bases, with 3 bases of the junction left unmatched. This CDR3 has 15 residues. This CDR3 reads CASSYWDRGQDEQYF. The CDR3 DNA sequence: TGTGCCAGCAGTTACTGGGACAGGGGGCAAGACGAGCAGTACTTC.

V and J are TRBV30 and TRBJ1-2; D is perhaps TRBD1 (6 bases). Between the trimmed V and J ends, which lost 4 bases and 3 bases, there was a span of 9 bases. The CDR3 runs 12 residues. CDR1 and CDR2 from the germline V gene are GTSNPN and SVGIG (reference sequence). The CDR3 DNA reads TGTGCCTGGAAGGAGGGGGACTATGGCTACACCTTC. It specifies CAWKEGDYGYTF.

The J gene is TRBJ2-3, the V gene TRBV15; TRBD1 or TRBD2 may be the D gene (5 bases each). Trimming cost V 3 bases and J 3 bases, with 13 bases left between them. The germline gives CDR1 LNHNV, CDR2 YYDKDF (reference sequence). The CDR3 is 15 amino acids. The chain's CDR3 is CATSSSAGATDTQYF. In DNA, the CDR3 is TGTGCCACCAGCAGTTCAGCCGGGGCTACAGATACGCAGTATTTT.

This chain connects TRBV28 to TRBJ1-5; 8 bases line up with TRBD1. CDR1 and CDR2 from the germline V gene are MDHEN and SYDVKM. V shed 8 bases and J 4 bases; nucleotides not matched to a gene: 1. CDR3 length: 12 residues. CDR3 bases: TGTGCCAGCCGGACAGGGAATCAGCCCCAGCATTTT. Amino acid sequence: CASRTGNQPQHF.

In this sample, this clonotype is large. The gene calls are TRBV5-1 and TRBJ1-2; D is uncertain. Germline V CDR1 and CDR2: SGHRS, YFSETQ. CDR3 length: 15 amino acids. Deletions cut 5 bases from V and 4 bases from J, with 18 bases between. This chain's CDR3 is CASRSADRVSYGYTF. CDR3 bases: TGCGCCAGCAGATCCGCGGACCGTGTGAGCTATGGCTACACCTTC.

Only one count was recorded for this clonotype. The V and J genes are TRBV11-2 and TRBJ1-1; D perhaps matches TRBD1 (6 bases). The CDR3 consists of 14 residues. V was clipped by 2 bases and J by 0 bases, with 7 bases between them. Per germline, CDR1 SGHAT and CDR2 FQNNGV. CDR3 residues: CASSLNRVNTEAFF. CDR3 bases: TGTGCCAGCAGCTTAAACAGGGTGAACACTGAAGCTTTCTTT.

The CDR3: CASSLGTRFTATDTQYF. As DNA, the CDR3 is TGTGCCAGCAGTCTCGGGACACGATTTACTGCCACAGATACGCAGTATTTT. This chain connects TRBV12-3 or TRBV12-4 to TRBJ2-3; TRBD1 is a possible D gene (6 bases). Trimming stripped 5 bases from V and 2 bases from J, with 20 bases between. This CDR3 contains 17 residues.

V is TRBV6-1 and J is TRBJ1-1; D possibly corresponds to TRBD1 (5 bases). The CDR3 is 13 residues long. Germline V lookup: CDR1 MNHNS, CDR2 SASEGT. Trimming removed 10 bases from V and 0 bases from J, with 12 bases in between. The CDR3 bases are TGTGCCACCGCGGGGCGCATGAACACTGAAGCTTTCTTT. This codes for CATAGRMNTEAFF.

Only a few counts were recorded for this clonotype. The rearrangement uses TRBV12-3 or TRBV12-4 and TRBJ1-2; D gene unclear. This CDR3 comprises 13 residues. Trimming left V 0 bases short and J 10 bases short, with 12 bases between. In nucleotides, the CDR3 is TGTGCCAGCAGTTTAGCGGCAGGTGTACACTACACCTTC. It specifies CASSLAAGVHYTF.

The V and J genes are TRBV11-2 and TRBJ1-1; D gene unclear. CDR1 and CDR2 from the germline V gene are SGHAT and FQNNGV. V was trimmed by 5 bases and J by 0 bases, leaving 10 bases between them. The CDR3 is 14 residues long. In DNA, the CDR3 is TGTGCCAGCAGCCCGGGCCGAATGAACACTGAAGCTTTCTTT. Translation gives CASSPGRMNTEAFF.

This chain links TRBV20-1 with TRBJ2-5, with a tentative D call TRBD2 (6 bases). CDR3 size: 13 residues. V was pared by 5 bases and J by 5 bases, with 15 bases between. The germline CDR1 and CDR2 sequences are DFQATT and SNEGSKA (reference sequence). The CDR3 loop is CSAGRWAGETQYF. Here the CDR3 DNA reads TGCAGTGCTGGGAGGTGGGCAGGTGAGACCCAGTACTTC.

V and J are TRBV20-1 and TRBJ2-2; weak D call: TRBD2 (5 bases). Trimming cost V 6 bases and J 3 bases, with 8 bases left between them. The CDR3 has 12 residues. Germline lookup yields CDR1 DFQATT and CDR2 SNEGSKA (reference sequence). CDR3 bases: TGCAGTGCCCTAGCAGACACCGGGGAGCTGTTTTTT. Translated: CSALADTGELFF.

The gene calls are TRBV20-1 and TRBJ1-1; 7 nucleotides agree with TRBD1. Germline V CDR1 and CDR2: DFQATT, SNEGSKA (reference sequence). The CDR3 is 14 residues long. Trimming cost V 7 bases and J 11 bases; bases outside gene matches: 19. CDR3 nucleotide sequence: TGCAGTGTCCCGAGGGGCCAGGGGGTCAAGTTGGCTTTCTTT. Its translation: CSVPRGQGVKLAFF.

This clonotype was picked up a small number of times. The V gene is TRBV27, the J gene TRBJ1-1; the D is unclear. V lost 5 bases to trimming and J lost 1 base, with 8 bases between them. The CDR3 has 13 amino acids. Germline loops: CDR1 MNHEY, CDR2 SMNVEV (reference sequence). The CDR3 sequence: CASSRRENTEAFF. The CDR3 DNA sequence: TGTGCCAGCAGTCGGCGCGAGAACACTGAAGCTTTCTTT.

This sequence joins TRBV19 and TRBJ1-5, with unresolved D. With 1 base removed from V and 11 bases from J, the gap between germline ends came to 12 bases. CDR3 length equals 13 residues. Germline V gives CDR1 LNHDA, CDR2 SQIVND (reference sequence). The chain's CDR3 is CASSIASPPSQHF. The CDR3 DNA follows: TGTGCCAGTAGTATAGCGTCCCCTCCCTCCCAGCATTTT.

This clonotype was observed a single time. The chain couples TRBV30 to TRBJ1-2, with TRBD1 matching over 9 bases. Germline assignment: CDR1 GTSNPN and CDR2 SVGIG (reference sequence). The CDR3 runs to 13 residues. J lost 8 bases, V lost 3 bases, and 7 bases had no gene match. CDR3 in DNA: TGTGCCTGGAGCAGGGACAGGGTACCCGGCTACACCTTC. This encodes CAWSRDRVPGYTF.

The V gene is TRBV20-1, the J gene TRBJ1-5, with D tentatively TRBD1 (5 bases). In germline, CDR1 is DFQATT, CDR2 SNEGSKA (reference sequence). This CDR3 region has 16 residues. V was clipped by 0 bases and J by 7 bases, with 19 bases between them. As DNA, the CDR3 is TGCAGTGCTAGAGATAGAAGGGTCGGGGGATTCCAGCCCCAGCATTTT. Residues: CSARDRRVGGFQPQHF.

The chain employs TRBV6-1 and TRBJ2-2; possibly TRBD2 for D (6 bases). Germline CDR1 MNHNS, CDR2 SASEGT. The CDR3 totals 15 residues. V was pared by 6 bases and J by 5 bases, with 16 bases between. CDR3 DNA: TGTGCCAGCAGCGTTGGAGGCGGGACGACCGGGGAGCTGTTTTTT. It yields the protein CASSVGGGTTGELFF.

There are a few counts of this clonotype. The J gene is TRBJ2-2, the V gene TRBV19; 9 positions agree with TRBD1. The length of the CDR3 is 19 residues. J was trimmed by 5 bases and V by 6 bases; bases with no gene match: 19. In germline, CDR1 is LNHDA, CDR2 SQIVND (reference sequence). The CDR3 DNA is TGTGCCAGTAGCCCTAGGGGACAGGGTATAGTTGGGTTTACCGGGGAGCTGTTTTTT. Protein: CASSPRGQGIVGFTGELFF.

The chain employs TRBV7-2 and TRBJ2-2, with 10 positions matching TRBD1. Germline CDR1 is SGHTA and CDR2 is FQGNSA. This CDR3 comprises 15 residues. V lost 5 bases and J lost 6; bases outside the gene matches: 6. DNA of the CDR3: TGTGCCAGCAGCCTAGGGACAGGGGAAGCCGGGGAGCTGTTTTTT. This sequence encodes CASSLGTGEAGELFF. The full variable domain, its missing parts supplied by reference TRBV7-2 and TRBJ2-2, is GAGVSQSPSNKVTEKGKDVELRCDPISGHTALYWYRQSLGQGLEFLIYFQGNSAPDKSGLPSDRFSAERTGGSVSTLTIQRTQQEDSAVYLCASSLGTGEAGELFFGEGSRLTVL.

The chain uses TRBV30 and TRBJ1-6; maybe TRBD1 (5 bases). V was cut by 4 bases and J by 10 bases, with 17 bases left in between. CDR1 and CDR2 from the germline V gene are GTSNPN and SVGIG (reference sequence). This CDR3 has 14 amino acids. The CDR3 is CAWNGQGSGSPLHF. CDR3 coding DNA: TGTGCCTGGAATGGGCAGGGAAGCGGATCACCCCTCCACTTT.

This clonotype is labeled as medium-sized. The genes are TRBV27 and TRBJ1-6; weak D call: TRBD1 (6 bases). Trimming stripped 6 bases from V and 10 bases from J, with 13 bases between. This CDR3 is 13 amino acids long. Germline V gene lookup returns CDR1 MNHEY and CDR2 SMNVEV (reference sequence). DNA of the CDR3: TGTGCCAGCAGCTACAGGGTTGACTCACCCCTCCACTTT. This encodes CASSYRVDSPLHF.

V is TRBV5-1 and J is TRBJ2-5, with 8 bases identical to TRBD2. The V segment lost 0 bases and the J segment 2 bases; nucleotides outside the gene matches: 12. Germline V CDR1 and CDR2: SGHRS, YFSETQ. The CDR3 consists of 18 residues. The DNA of the CDR3 is TGCGCCAGCAGCTTGGGAGCCTTAGCGGGGAGGACTCAAGAGACCCAGTACTTC. It is translated as CASSLGALAGRTQETQYF.

The J gene is TRBJ2-5, the V gene TRBV7-2; maybe TRBD1 (5 bases). In germline, CDR1 is SGHTA, CDR2 FQGNSA. V was pared by 4 bases and J by 2 bases, with 14 bases between. This CDR3 comprises 15 residues. The CDR3 loop is CASSSAGIRQETQYF. The CDR3 DNA reads TGTGCCAGCAGCTCTGCAGGGATCAGACAAGAGACCCAGTACTTC.

This clonotype has just a few counts. The chain has TRBV7-9 and TRBJ1-6; 8 bases line up with TRBD1. V dropped 5 bases and J dropped 9; count of bases not matched to a gene: 9. The CDR3 covers 15 residues. Germline V CDR1 and CDR2: SEHNR, FQNEAQ (reference sequence). CDR3 DNA: TGTGCCAGCAGCCCGGACAGGGTACGTGGTTCACCCCTCCACTTT. It encodes CASSPDRVRGSPLHF.

The chain combines TRBV18 with TRBJ2-7; 8 nucleotides align to TRBD1. After removal of 2 bases from V and 5 bases from J, the junction contained 5 bases not matched to a gene. CDR1 is KGHSH and CDR2 is LQKENI in the germline V gene. The CDR3 loop spans 14 amino acids. CDR3 region: CASSPGQGFHEQYF. In DNA form, the CDR3 reads TGTGCCAGCTCACCAGGACAGGGTTTCCACGAGCAGTACTTC. The whole variable domain, filled in from reference TRBV18 and TRBJ2-7, reads NAGVMQNPRHLVRRRGQEARLRCSPMKGHSHVYWYRQLPEEGLKFMVYLQKENIIDESGMPKERFSAEFPKEGPSILRIQQVVRGDSAAYFCASSPGQGFHEQYFGPGTRLTVT.